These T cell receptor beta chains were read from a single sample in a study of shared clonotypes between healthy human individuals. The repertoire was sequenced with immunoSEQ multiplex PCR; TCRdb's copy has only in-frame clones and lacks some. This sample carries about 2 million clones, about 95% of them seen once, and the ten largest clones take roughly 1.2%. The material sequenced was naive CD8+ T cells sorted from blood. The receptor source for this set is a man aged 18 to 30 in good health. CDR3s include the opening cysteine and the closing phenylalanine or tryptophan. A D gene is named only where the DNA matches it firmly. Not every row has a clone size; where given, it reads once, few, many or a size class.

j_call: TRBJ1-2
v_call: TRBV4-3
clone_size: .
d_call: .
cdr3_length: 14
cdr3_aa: CASSQGSALYGYTF
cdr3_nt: TGCGCCAGCAGCCAAGGCAGTGCCCTCTATGGCTACACCTTC

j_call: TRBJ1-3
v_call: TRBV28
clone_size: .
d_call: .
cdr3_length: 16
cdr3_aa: CASSLDGQLIGNTIYF
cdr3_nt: TGTGCCAGCAGTTTAGATGGACAGCTTATCGGAAACACCATATATTTT

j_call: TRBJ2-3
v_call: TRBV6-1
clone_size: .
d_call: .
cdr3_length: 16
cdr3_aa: CASSEAGRTRTDTQYF
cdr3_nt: TGTGCCAGCAGTGAAGCGGGCAGGACCCGCACAGATACGCAGTATTTT

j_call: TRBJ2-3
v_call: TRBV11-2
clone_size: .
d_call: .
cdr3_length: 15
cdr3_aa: CASSQIILSTDTQYF
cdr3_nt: TGTGCCAGCAGCCAAATCATCCTAAGCACAGATACGCAGTATTTT

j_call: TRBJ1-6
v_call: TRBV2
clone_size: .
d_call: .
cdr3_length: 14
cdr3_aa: CASSEMGFNSPLHF
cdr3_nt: TGTGCCAGCAGTGAAATGGGTTTTAATTCACCCCTCCACTTT

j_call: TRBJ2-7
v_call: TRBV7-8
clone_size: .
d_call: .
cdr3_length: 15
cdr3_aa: CATQDRDWGSYEQYF
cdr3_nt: TGTGCCACTCAGGACCGGGACTGGGGCTCCTACGAGCAGTACTTC

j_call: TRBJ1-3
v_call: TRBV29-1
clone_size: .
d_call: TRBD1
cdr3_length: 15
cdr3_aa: CSVDTGQGRGNTIYF
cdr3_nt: TGCAGCGTTGATACGGGACAGGGGAGAGGAAACACCATATATTTT

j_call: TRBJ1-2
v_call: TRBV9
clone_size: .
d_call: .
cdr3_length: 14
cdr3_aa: CASSSLDKGKGYTF
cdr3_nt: TGTGCCAGCAGCTCCCTGGACAAGGGGAAGGGCTACACCTTC

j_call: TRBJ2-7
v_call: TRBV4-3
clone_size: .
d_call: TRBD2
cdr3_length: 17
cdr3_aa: CASSPGLAGEVGYEQYF
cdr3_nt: TGCGCCAGCAGCCCGGGACTAGCGGGAGAAGTAGGCTACGAGCAGTACTTC

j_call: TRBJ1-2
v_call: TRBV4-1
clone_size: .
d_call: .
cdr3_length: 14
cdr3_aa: CASSHEGGGDGYTF
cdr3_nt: TGCGCCAGCAGCCACGAGGGAGGTGGCGATGGCTACACCTTC

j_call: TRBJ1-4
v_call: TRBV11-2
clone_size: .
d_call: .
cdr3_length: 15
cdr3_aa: CASSFYSAPNEKLFF
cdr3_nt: TGTGCCAGCAGCTTCTACTCGGCCCCTAATGAAAAACTGTTTTTT

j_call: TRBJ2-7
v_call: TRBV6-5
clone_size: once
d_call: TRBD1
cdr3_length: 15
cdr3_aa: CASSSRPGQAGEQYF
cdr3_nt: TGTGCCAGCAGTTCTCGACCGGGACAGGCGGGCGAGCAGTACTTC

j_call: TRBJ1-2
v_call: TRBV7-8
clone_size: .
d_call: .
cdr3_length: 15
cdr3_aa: CASSGWTEVNYGYTF
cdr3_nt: TGTGCCAGCAGCGGGTGGACAGAGGTCAACTATGGCTACACCTTC

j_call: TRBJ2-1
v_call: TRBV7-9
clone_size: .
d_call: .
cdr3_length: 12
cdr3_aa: CASSPTGNEQFF
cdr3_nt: TGTGCCAGCAGCCCTACAGGCAATGAGCAGTTCTTC

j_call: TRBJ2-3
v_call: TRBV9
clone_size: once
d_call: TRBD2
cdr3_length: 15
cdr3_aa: CASSFPAGVSDTQYF
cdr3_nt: TGTGCCAGCAGCTTTCCAGCGGGGGTTTCAGATACGCAGTATTTT

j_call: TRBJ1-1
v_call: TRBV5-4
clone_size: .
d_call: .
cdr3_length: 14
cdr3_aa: CASSPGPPGTEAFF
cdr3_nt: TGTGCCAGCAGCCCTGGACCGCCGGGCACTGAAGCTTTCTTT

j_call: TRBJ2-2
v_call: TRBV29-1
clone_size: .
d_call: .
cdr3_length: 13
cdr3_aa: CSVPLVNTGELFF
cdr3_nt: TGCAGCGTCCCCCTCGTCAACACCGGGGAGCTGTTTTTT

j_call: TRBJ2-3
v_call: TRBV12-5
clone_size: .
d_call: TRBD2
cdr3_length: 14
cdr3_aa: CASDRAGTTDTQYF
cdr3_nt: TGTGCTAGTGATCGAGCGGGAACCACAGATACGCAGTATTTT

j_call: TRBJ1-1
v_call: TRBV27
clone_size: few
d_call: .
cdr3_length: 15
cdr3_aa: CASSLSSFMNTEAFF
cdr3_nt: TGTGCCAGCAGTTTATCTAGCTTTATGAACACTGAAGCTTTCTTT

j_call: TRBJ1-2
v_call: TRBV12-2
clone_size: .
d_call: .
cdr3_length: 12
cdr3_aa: CASRPDPAGYTF
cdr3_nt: TGTGCAAGTCGCCCCGACCCGGCTGGCTACACCTTC

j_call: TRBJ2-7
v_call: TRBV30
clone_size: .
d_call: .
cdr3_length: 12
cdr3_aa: CASSGNSYEQYF
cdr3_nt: TGTGCCTCCTCGGGTAACTCCTACGAGCAGTACTTC

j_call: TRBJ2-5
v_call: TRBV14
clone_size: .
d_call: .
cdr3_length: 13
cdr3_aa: CASSQGSPETQYF
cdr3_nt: TGTGCCAGCAGCCAAGGAAGCCCAGAGACCCAGTACTTC

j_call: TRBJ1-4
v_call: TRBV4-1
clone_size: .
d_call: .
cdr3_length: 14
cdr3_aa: CASSQFVANEKLFF
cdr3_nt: TGCGCCAGCAGCCAATTTGTAGCTAATGAAAAACTGTTTTTT

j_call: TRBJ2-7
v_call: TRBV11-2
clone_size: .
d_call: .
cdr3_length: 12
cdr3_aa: CASISDSYEQYF
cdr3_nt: TGTGCCAGCATCTCGGACTCCTACGAGCAGTACTTC

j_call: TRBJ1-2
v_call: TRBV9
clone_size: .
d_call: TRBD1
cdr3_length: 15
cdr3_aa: CASSARTGLGYGYTF
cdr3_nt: TGTGCCAGCAGCGCCAGGACAGGGTTGGGCTATGGCTACACCTTC

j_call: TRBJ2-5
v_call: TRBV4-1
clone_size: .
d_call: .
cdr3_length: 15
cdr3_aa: CASSQDLRLRETQYF
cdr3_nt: TGCGCCAGCAGCCAAGATCTAAGACTTCGGGAGACCCAGTACTTC

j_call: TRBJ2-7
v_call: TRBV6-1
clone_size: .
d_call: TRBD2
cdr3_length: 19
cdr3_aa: CASSETWTSGSRQWYEQYF
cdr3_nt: TGTGCCAGCAGTGAAACCTGGACTAGCGGGAGCCGACAGTGGTACGAGCAGTACTTC

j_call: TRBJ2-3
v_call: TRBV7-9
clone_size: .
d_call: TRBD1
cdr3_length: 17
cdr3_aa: CASSLRDRGPETDTQYF
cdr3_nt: TGTGCCAGCAGCCTCAGGGACAGGGGGCCCGAGACAGATACGCAGTATTTT

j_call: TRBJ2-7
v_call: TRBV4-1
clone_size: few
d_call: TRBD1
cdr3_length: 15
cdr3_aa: CASSQGGQGSYEQYF
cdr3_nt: TGCGCCAGCAGCCAAGGTGGACAGGGGAGCTACGAGCAGTACTTC

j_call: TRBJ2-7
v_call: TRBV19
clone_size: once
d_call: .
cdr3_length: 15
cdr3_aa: CASSPRGDSSYEQYF
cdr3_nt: TGTGCCAGTAGCCCGAGGGGCGACAGCTCCTACGAGCAGTACTTC

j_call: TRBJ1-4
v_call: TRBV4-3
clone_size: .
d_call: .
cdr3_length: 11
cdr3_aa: CASSSTEKLFF
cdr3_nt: TGCGCCAGCAGCTCGACGGAAAAACTGTTTTTT

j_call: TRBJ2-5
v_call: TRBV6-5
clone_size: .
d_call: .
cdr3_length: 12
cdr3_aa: CAAGVDQETQYF
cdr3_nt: TGTGCCGCTGGGGTAGATCAAGAGACCCAGTACTTC

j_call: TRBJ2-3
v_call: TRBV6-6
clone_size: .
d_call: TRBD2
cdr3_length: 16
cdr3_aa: CASSYGGVLAGITQYF
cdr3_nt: TGTGCCAGCAGTTACGGGGGGGTACTAGCGGGCATTACGCAGTATTTT

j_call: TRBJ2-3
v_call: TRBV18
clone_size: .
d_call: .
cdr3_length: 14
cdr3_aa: CASSPSTSTDTQYF
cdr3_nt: TGTGCCAGCTCACCATCGACTAGCACAGATACGCAGTATTTT

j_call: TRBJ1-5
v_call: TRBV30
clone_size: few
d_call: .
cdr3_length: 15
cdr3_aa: CAWSVGGAGNQPQHF
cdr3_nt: TGTGCCTGGAGTGTAGGGGGGGCCGGCAATCAGCCCCAGCATTTT

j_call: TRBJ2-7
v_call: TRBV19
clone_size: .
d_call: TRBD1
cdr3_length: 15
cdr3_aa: CASSIPGTGPFEQYF
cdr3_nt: TGTGCCAGTAGTATTCCAGGGACAGGGCCTTTTGAGCAGTACTTC

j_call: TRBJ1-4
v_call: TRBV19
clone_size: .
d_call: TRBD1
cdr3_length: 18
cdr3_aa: CASRPPGQGLATNEKLFF
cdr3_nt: TGTGCCAGTAGGCCTCCGGGACAGGGCCTTGCAACTAATGAAAAACTGTTTTTT

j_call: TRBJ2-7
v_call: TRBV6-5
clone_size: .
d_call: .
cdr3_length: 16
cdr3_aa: CASSYSAGESHYEQYF
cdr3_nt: TGTGCCAGCAGTTACTCGGCAGGGGAAAGCCACTACGAGCAGTACTTC

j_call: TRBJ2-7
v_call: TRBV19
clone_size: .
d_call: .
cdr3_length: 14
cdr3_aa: CASSRDEGINEQYF
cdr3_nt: TGTGCCAGTAGCCGGGACGAAGGGATCAACGAGCAGTACTTC

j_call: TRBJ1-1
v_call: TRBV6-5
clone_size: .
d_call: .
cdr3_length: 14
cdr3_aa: CASSYDDSNTEAFF
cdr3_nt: TGTGCCAGCAGTTACGACGATTCGAACACTGAAGCTTTCTTT

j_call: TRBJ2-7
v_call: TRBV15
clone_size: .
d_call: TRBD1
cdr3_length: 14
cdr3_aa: CAASPGQAFYEQYF
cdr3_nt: TGTGCCGCCAGCCCTGGACAGGCATTTTACGAGCAGTACTTC

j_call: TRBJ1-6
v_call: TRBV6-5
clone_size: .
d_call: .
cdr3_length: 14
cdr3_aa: CASSYGPMESPLHF
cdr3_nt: TGTGCCAGCAGTTACGGTCCTATGGAATCACCCCTCCACTTT

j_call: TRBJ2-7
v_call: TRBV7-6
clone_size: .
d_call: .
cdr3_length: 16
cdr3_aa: CASSLDGHSYLSEQYF
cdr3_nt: TGTGCCAGCAGCTTAGATGGACACTCCTATCTCTCCGAGCAGTACTTC

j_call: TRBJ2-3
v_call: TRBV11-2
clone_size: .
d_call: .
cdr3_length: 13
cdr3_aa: CASSLGRPDTQYF
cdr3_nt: TGTGCCAGCAGCTTGGGACGACCAGATACGCAGTATTTT

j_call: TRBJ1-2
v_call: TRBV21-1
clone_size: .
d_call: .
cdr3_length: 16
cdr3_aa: CASRSIQEGVDYGYTF
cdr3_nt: TGTGCCAGCAGGTCAATACAGGAGGGGGTCGACTATGGCTACACCTTC